A single sample is the source of the 24 T cell receptor beta chains below, sequenced in a study of T cells after posttransplantation cyclophosphamide. Treatment was busulfan-fludarabine conditioning, a marrow graft, and cyclophosphamide on days +3 and +4. The assay was immunoSEQ multiplex PCR, and TCRdb's table has in-frame clones only and misses some. This sample carries some 23,000 clones, none of them present only once. The sequenced sample was PBMCs, obtained after allogeneic stem cell transplant with posttransplant cyclophosphamide. The receptors here all came from a male patient younger than 30 who received an allogeneic stem cell transplant from a related donor, was CMV-positive, and had no GVHD. Some T cells may originate from the graft donor.

This clone was recorded many times. This sequence joins TRBV5-1 and TRBJ2-7, with 7 bases matching TRBD1. The length of the CDR3 is 13 residues. V trimming: 3 bases; J trimming: 7 bases; junction bases outside the gene matches: 7. The germline V gene encodes CDR1 SGHRS and CDR2 YFSETQ. Here the CDR3 reads CASSWTGSQEQYF. CDR3 nucleotides: TGCGCCAGCAGCTGGACAGGTTCTCAAGAGCAGTACTTC. Variable domain in full (rest from reference TRBV5-1 and TRBJ2-7): KAGVTQTPRYLIKTRGQQVTLSCSPISGHRSVSWYQQTPGQGLQFLFEYFSETQRNKGNFPGRFSGRQFSNSRSEMNVSTLELGDSALYLCASSWTGSQEQYFGPGTRLTVT.

This clone was observed many times. The V gene is TRBV10-1, the J gene TRBJ2-7; weak D call: TRBD1 (6 bases). The CDR3 totals 13 residues. V lost 0 bases to trimming and J lost 3 bases, with 6 bases between them. From germline, CDR1 is WNHNN and CDR2 SYGVQD (reference sequence). The CDR3 reads CASSESGHYEQYF. The CDR3 DNA sequence: TGCGCCAGCAGTGAGTCGGGACACTACGAGCAGTACTTC.

This clone was counted a few times. The V and J genes are TRBV10-2 and TRBJ2-5; tentatively, D is TRBD2 (6 bases). The DNA end is a closer match to TRBJ2-7, so the J assignment may be wrong. The CDR3 covers 18 residues. Germline V CDR1 and CDR2: WSHSY, SAAADI. The CDR3 nucleotides read TGCGCCAGCAGTGGGAGCCTAGCGACCGATTACGTCGCCTACGAGCAGTACTTC. Translating it yields CASSGSLATDYVAYEQYF.

This clone was counted ten times or more. The chain employs TRBV20-1 and TRBJ2-3; no reliable D call. V was clipped by 5 bases and J by 8 bases, with 8 bases between them. CDR3 length: 10 residues. The germline gives CDR1 DFQATT, CDR2 SNEGSKA (reference sequence). The CDR3 DNA sequence: TGCAGTGCTGCGGTTGGTACGCAGTATTTT. Its translation is CSAAVGTQYF.

In its sample, this clone was seen many times. The J gene is TRBJ2-2, the V gene TRBV27; 9 bases are shared with TRBD2. The CDR3 sequence is 17 residues long. Germline V gives CDR1 MNHEY, CDR2 SMNVEV (reference sequence). The V segment lost 10 bases and the J segment 2 bases; nucleotides outside the gene matches: 14. The CDR3 is CAIIPGSGRRNTGELFF. The CDR3 nucleotides are TGTGCCATCATCCCTGGGAGCGGGAGGCGAAACACCGGGGAGCTGTTTTTT.

This clone was seen repeatedly, ten times or more. This sequence joins TRBV4-1 and TRBJ2-1, with D hard to call. Germline-derived CDR1 and CDR2 are MGHRA and YSYEKL. The CDR3 has 18 amino acids. V was shortened by 0 bases and J by 3 bases, with 18 bases between the two germline ends. CDR3 residues: CASSQEVPGASLYNEQFF. CDR3 DNA: TGCGCCAGCAGCCAAGAAGTGCCCGGAGCAAGTCTCTACAATGAGCAGTTCTTC.

At least ten counts were recorded for this clone. V gene TRBV30 combines with J gene TRBJ1-1; the D is unclear. The V gene's germline CDR1 is GTSNPN and CDR2 SVGIG (reference sequence). The CDR3 totals 9 residues. CDR3 residues: CAYGSGAFF. In DNA, the CDR3 is TGTGCATACGGATCGGGAGCTTTCTTT.

This clone was observed at least ten times. The J gene is TRBJ1-2, the V gene TRBV28; D possibly corresponds to TRBD1 (5 bases). The ends were cut back, 3 bases at V and 0 bases at J, with 14 bases in the middle. This CDR3 is 16 amino acids long. Germline CDR1 MDHEN, CDR2 SYDVKM. The CDR3 loop reads CASSFTWTPTNYGYTF. The CDR3 bases are TGTGCCAGCAGTTTCACATGGACACCAACTAACTATGGCTACACCTTC.

This clone was seen repeatedly, ten times or more. The genes are TRBV6-5 and TRBJ2-5; 11 nucleotides agree with TRBD2. This CDR3 comprises 14 residues. After removal of 7 bases from V and 4 bases from J, the junction contained 5 bases not matched to a gene. Germline loops: CDR1 MNHEY, CDR2 SVGAGI. The CDR3 is CASMLAGGSETQYF. The CDR3 region has the DNA TGTGCCAGCATGCTAGCGGGGGGATCAGAGACCCAGTACTTC.

In this sample, this clone turned up many times. This sequence joins TRBV21-1 and TRBJ1-1. TRBV21-1 is flagged as a pseudogene. The CDR3 spans 15 residues. The CDR3, as DNA: TGTGCCAGCAGCAAAGGGGGACTGGTTTGCACTGAAGCTTTCTTT. Its protein is CASSKGGLVCTEAFF.

This clone was found many times. This chain uses TRBV28 with TRBJ2-3; 11 bases are a match to TRBD1. Per the germline V gene, CDR1 is MDHEN and CDR2 is SYDVKM. The trim removed 5 bases at V and 3 bases at J, leaving 4 bases unmatched. This CDR3 has 15 amino acids. The CDR3 DNA sequence: TGTGCCAGCAGTGTCGGGACAGGGGGTACAGATACGCAGTATTTT. The encoded protein is CASSVGTGGTDTQYF.

This clone was detected many times. V and J are TRBV2 and TRBJ2-2, with TRBD1 identical over 7 bases. The ends lost 6 bases at V and 5 bases at J; junction bases unmatched: 12. From germline, CDR1 is SNHLY and CDR2 FYNNEI. The CDR3 runs 16 residues. The CDR3 loop is CASRGVVGGRTGELFF. For the CDR3, the DNA is TGTGCCAGCAGGGGAGTGGTAGGGGGCCGGACCGGGGAGCTGTTTTTT.

This clone was seen repeatedly, ten times or more. J is TRBJ1-2 and V is TRBV6-5; D may be TRBD1 (6 bases). Germline lookup yields CDR1 MNHEY and CDR2 SVGAGI. The CDR3 sequence is 14 residues long. The ends were cut back, 2 bases at V and 8 bases at J, with 15 bases in the middle. The CDR3: CASSYGGIGYGYTF. For the CDR3, the DNA is TGTGCCAGCAGTTACGGGGGCATCGGCTACGGCTACACCTTC.

This clone has a count of ten or more. V gene TRBV18 combines with J gene TRBJ2-7; a weak D match, TRBD2 (6 bases). Trimming stripped 1 base from V and 7 bases from J, with 17 bases between. The CDR3 loop spans 15 amino acids. In germline, CDR1 is KGHSH, CDR2 LQKENI. The CDR3 loop is CASSPQRASGGEQYF. In DNA form, the CDR3 reads TGTGCCAGCTCACCACAGCGGGCTTCTGGCGGGGAGCAGTACTTC.

This clone has at least ten counts. The rearrangement uses TRBV5-4 and TRBJ2-1; 7 nucleotides align to TRBD2. This CDR3 is built from 13 residues. Trimming removed 5 bases from V and 7 bases from J; junction bases left unmatched: 6. The germline gives CDR1 SGHNT, CDR2 YYREEE (reference sequence). CDR3 DNA sequence: TGTGCCAGCAGTCTCGTACTAGCGAATGAGCAGTTCTTC. The encoded protein is CASSLVLANEQFF.

This clone has a handful of counts. Sequence at one end of the junction differs from germline and may be a read error. Other DNA sequences in the same sample also yield this CDR3. This rearrangement joins TRBV2 to TRBJ2-1, with TRBD2 identical over 15 bases. The CDR3 runs 16 residues. Germline V gene sequence: CDR1 SNHLY, CDR2 FYNNEI. The CDR3 nucleotides are TGTGCCAGCAGGGAAGGACTAGCGGGGGGGTACAATGAGCAGTTCTTC. Residues: CASREGLAGGYNEQFF. Full variable domain (missing parts from reference TRBV2 and TRBJ2-1): EPEVTQTPSHQVTQMGQEVILRCVPISNHLYFYWYRQILGQKVEFLVSFYNNEISEKSEIFDDQFSVERPDGSNFTLKIRSTKLEDSAMYFCASREGLAGGYNEQFFGPGTRLTVL.

This clone has ten or more counts. The chain couples TRBV5-1 to TRBJ2-5; TRBD2 matches at 8 bases. After removal of 1 base from V and 4 bases from J, the junction contained 6 bases not matched to a gene. The CDR3 covers 15 residues. Germline V gene lookup returns CDR1 SGHRS and CDR2 YFSETQ. The CDR3 protein is CASSLFFGGGETQYF. The CDR3 DNA follows: TGCGCCAGCAGCTTGTTCTTCGGGGGGGGAGAGACCCAGTACTTC.

This clone showed up many times. The rearrangement joins TRBV19 to TRBJ1-1; D is possibly TRBD1 (5 bases). The CDR3 contains 15 residues. V gave up 5 bases and J gave up 5 bases, with 18 bases separating them. From germline, CDR1 is LNHDA and CDR2 SQIVND (reference sequence). This chain's CDR3 is CASSLQGGIRTEAFF. The CDR3 nucleotides read TGTGCCAGTAGTCTGCAGGGAGGAATTCGTACTGAAGCTTTCTTT. The variable domain in full, completed from reference TRBV19 and TRBJ1-1, reads DGGITQSPKYLFRKEGQNVTLSCEQNLNHDAMYWYRQDPGQGLRLIYYSQIVNDFQKGDIAEGYSVSREKKESFPLTVTSAQKNPTAFYLCASSLQGGIRTEAFFGQGTRLTVV.

This clone has a count of ten or more. This CDR3 reads CASSLSRQGYSSYNSPLHF. CDR3 bases: TGTGCCAGCAGCTTATCGCGACAGGGGTACAGCTCCTATAATTCACCCCTCCACTTT. The chain joins TRBV7-8 to TRBJ1-6; 8 nucleotides line up with TRBD1. V dropped 2 bases and J dropped 0; count of bases not matched to a gene: 9. Per germline, CDR1 SGHVS and CDR2 FQNEAQ. The CDR3 consists of 19 residues.

At least ten counts were recorded for this clone. This chain joins TRBV5-1 and TRBJ2-3, with D tentatively TRBD2 (7 bases). CDR3 size: 15 residues. Germline V gives CDR1 SGHRS, CDR2 YFSETQ. With 1 base removed from V and 4 bases from J, the gap between germline ends came to 13 bases. CDR3 coding DNA: TGCGCCAGCAGCTTGCGTAGGGGGGGGGCAGATACGCAGTATTTT. It translates to CASSLRRGGADTQYF.

This clone has a count of ten or more. The chain recombines TRBV6-4 with TRBJ2-3; D possibly corresponds to TRBD2 (6 bases). Trimming cost V 8 bases and J 5 bases, with 8 bases left between them. The CDR3 has 11 residues. The germline V gene has CDR1 MRHNA and CDR2 SNTAGT. DNA of the CDR3: TGTGCCAGCCGAGCGGGAGATACGCAGTATTTT. Residues: CASRAGDTQYF.

Many counts were recorded for this clone. The chain recombines TRBV28 with TRBJ2-1, with a possible D match to TRBD1 (6 bases). CDR1 and CDR2 (germline): MDHEN, SYDVKM. Trimming pared 2 bases from V and 2 bases from J, leaving 13 bases between. This CDR3 comprises 16 residues. CDR3: CASSLKGTLAYNEQFF. CDR3 DNA: TGTGCCAGCAGTTTAAAGGGGACACTAGCCTACAATGAGCAGTTCTTC.

This clone was seen many times. Compared with germline, one end of the junction differs, possibly owing to a read error. The chain has TRBV28 and TRBJ2-3; D may be TRBD2 (7 bases). Germline values: CDR1 MDHEN, CDR2 SYDVKM. This CDR3 spans 15 amino acids. CDR3 region: CAGSLWGRGGDTQYF. CDR3 nucleotide sequence: TGTGCCGGCAGTTTATGGGGGAGGGGGGGAGATACGCAGTATTTT.

This clone was seen ten or more times. This chain uses TRBV14 with TRBJ1-4; tentatively, D is TRBD1 (5 bases). CDR1 and CDR2 (germline): SGHDN, FVKESK. Trimming left V 2 bases short and J 0 bases short, with 10 bases between. The CDR3 runs 16 residues. CDR3 residues: CASSQNYRTTNEKLFF. DNA for the CDR3: TGTGCCAGCAGCCAAAATTACAGGACAACTAATGAAAAACTGTTTTTT.